The TCR beta chain described here comes from a study of T cells after yellow fever vaccination. General study findings and limits: Most clones from primary vaccination resurfaced after the booster (approximately 96% CD4, 88% CD8).

This CDR3 has 15 amino acids. V lost 0 bases to trimming and J lost 1 base; unmatched junction nucleotides: 3. Germline V CDR1 and CDR2: DFQATT, SNEGSKA (reference sequence). By share, this clonotype ranks as medium-sized (0.01 to 0.1%). TCRdb called the 5' RACE reads again in MiXCR, with one record for every CDR3 protein. The sample shows about 10,000 distinct CDR3 sequences, 4% to 5.5% of them seen only once. This sequence joins TRBV20-1 and TRBJ2-3, with 8 positions matching TRBD2. The sequence was obtained from a man aged 18 to 35 who received the YFV17D yellow fever vaccine. The sequencing used PBMCs, either bulk or a sorted T-cell subset (CD4+, CD8+, memory, or dextramer-sorted; not recorded which), collected more than 14 days after the first yellow fever vaccination. The CDR3 region is CSAREAGGRTDTQYF. The CDR3 nucleotides read TGCAGTGCTAGAGAGGCGGGGGGACGCACAGATACGCAGTATTTT.